This T cell receptor (beta chain) was documented in a study of cytomegalovirus exposure and HLA in healthy donors. Findings and caveats of the study: Several of the most significant clusters appeared, in a later analysis, to be linked to common viral pathogens. It was approximately 170 TCR beta chains that were listed as cytomegalovirus-associated.

Comments on this clone: As yet, its antigen is unknown.

The primer mix had 60 Vbeta and 13 Jbeta primers. Generated by immunoSEQ multiplex PCR, the TCRdb table keeps only in-frame clones and is missing some. The table shows over 90,000 clones, with approximately 72% occurring only once. The length of the CDR3 is 15 residues. Germline values: CDR1 SGDLS, CDR2 YYNGEE. V was clipped by 3 bases and J by 5 bases; unmatched bases: 8. Sequences were obtained from PBMCs. This sequence originates from a woman aged 70-85 years in good health and CMV-seropositive. The chain is built from TRBV9 and TRBJ2-5; TRBD1 matches 9 bases. The CDR3 spells CASSARQGGWETQYF. CDR3 sequence (DNA): TGTGCCAGCAGCGCCAGACAGGGGGGCTGGGAGACCCAGTACTTC. The full variable domain, completed using reference TRBV9 and TRBJ2-5, is DSGVTQTPKHLITATGQRVTLRCSPRSGDLSVYWYQQSLDQGLQFLIQYYNGEERAKGNILERFSAQQFPDLHSELNLSSLELGDSALYFCASSARQGGWETQYFGPGTRLLVL.